Listed below are T cell receptor beta chains from one sample, sequenced in a study of shared clonotypes between healthy human individuals. The method was immunoSEQ multiplex PCR; TCRdb's version includes in-frame clones alone and lacks a portion of them. Of 950,000 to 1,100,000 clones in the sample, approximately 72% were seen once. What was sequenced was memory CD4+ T cells sorted from blood. These receptors were collected from a man aged 18 to 35 in good health. CDR3s include the opening cysteine and the closing phenylalanine or tryptophan. The D gene is left open where the match is weak. Clone size, where shown, is once, few, many, or a class for clones that have expanded.

>TRBV4-2|TRBJ2-2|TRBD2|NA
CASSQDPPSGSVIFAGELFF
TGTGCCAGCAGCCAAGATCCCCCTAGCGGGAGCGTTATTTTCGCCGGGGAGCTGTTTTTT
>TRBV5-4|TRBJ1-6|TRBD1|NA
CASGGDRSASPLHF
TGTGCCAGCGGGGGGGACAGGTCGGCGTCACCCCTCCACTTT
>TRBV4-2|TRBJ2-1|NA|NA
CASSQQSGAYPHEQFF
TGTGCCAGCAGCCAACAGTCGGGGGCCTATCCCCATGAGCAGTTCTTC
>TRBV5-1|TRBJ2-1|NA|few
CASSFDGGNEQFF
TGCGCCAGCAGCTTCGACGGGGGAAATGAGCAGTTCTTC
>TRBV18|TRBJ2-7|TRBD1|NA
CASSRDRGTEQYF
TGTGCCAGCTCACGGGACAGGGGGACCGAGCAGTACTTC
>TRBV7-6|TRBJ2-5|NA|NA
CASSLGEQQGETQYF
TGTGCCAGCAGCTTAGGAGAACAACAAGGGGAGACCCAGTACTTC
>TRBV5-6|TRBJ2-3|TRBD1|NA
CASSKDRGLADTQYF
TGTGCCAGCAGCAAGGACAGGGGGCTGGCGGATACGCAGTATTTT
>TRBV19|TRBJ1-5|NA|NA
CASSMRPKESNQPQHF
TGTGCCAGTAGTATGAGGCCCAAGGAGAGCAATCAGCCCCAGCATTTT
>TRBV5-1|TRBJ1-1|TRBD1|few
CASSLVAGGFSTEAFF
TGCGCCAGCAGCTTGGTGGCAGGGGGCTTTAGCACTGAAGCTTTCTTT
>TRBV6-1|TRBJ2-3|TRBD2|NA
CASSGGLAGAIHTDTQYF
TGTGCCAGCAGTGGGGGACTAGCGGGAGCGATTCACACAGATACGCAGTATTTT
>TRBV29-1|TRBJ2-7|NA|once
CSVPAGTSPYEQYF
TGCAGCGTTCCTGCCGGGACAAGCCCCTACGAGCAGTACTTC
>TRBV5-1|TRBJ1-1|TRBD1|NA
CASSLSMGTGGTEAFF
TGCGCCAGCAGCTTGTCCATGGGAACAGGGGGCACTGAAGCTTTCTTT
>TRBV5-1|TRBJ2-1|TRBD2|NA
CASSLAPLAGTNEQFF
TGCGCCAGCAGCTTGGCCCCGCTAGCGGGAACCAATGAGCAGTTCTTC
>TRBV19|TRBJ1-6|TRBD1|NA
CASSLGQGYNSPLHF
TGTGCCAGTAGCCTGGGACAGGGCTATAATTCACCCCTCCACTTT
>TRBV6-6|TRBJ1-3|NA|NA
CASIWTASGNTIYF
TGTGCCAGCATTTGGACAGCCTCTGGAAACACCATATATTTT
>TRBV7-2|TRBJ2-3|TRBD2|NA
CASSLDGAGVTDTQYF
TGTGCCAGCAGCTTAGATGGAGCGGGGGTCACAGATACGCAGTATTTT
>TRBV4-3|TRBJ2-1|TRBD2|NA
CASSQDTIGTRAYNEQFF
TGCGCCAGCAGCCAAGATACAATAGGGACTAGAGCCTACAATGAGCAGTTCTTC
>TRBV28|TRBJ2-2|NA|NA
CASSSSGPRGITGELFF
NA
>TRBV11-2|TRBJ1-6|NA|NA
CASSPTRGTSPLHF
TGTGCCAGCAGCCCAACAAGGGGAACTTCACCCCTCCACTTT
>TRBV5-1|TRBJ2-2|NA|NA
CASSIGQMNTGELFF
TGCGCCAGCAGCATCGGACAGATGAACACCGGGGAGCTGTTTTTT
>TRBV15|TRBJ2-2|NA|NA
CATSRAGGTNTGELFF
TGTGCCACCAGCAGAGCCGGCGGAACGAACACCGGGGAGCTGTTTTTT
>TRBV18|TRBJ2-3|NA|once
CASSPGQGRTDTQYF
TGTGCCAGCTCGCCCGGGCAGGGGAGGACAGATACGCAGTATTTT
>TRBV6-5|TRBJ2-7|TRBD2|NA
CASRGLTSAYYEQYF
TGTGCCAGCAGGGGCCTTACTAGCGCGTACTACGAGCAGTACTTC
>TRBV9|TRBJ1-1|TRBD1|NA
CASSPGTGLGNTEAFF
TGTGCCAGCAGCCCTGGGACAGGGTTAGGGAACACTGAAGCTTTCTTT
>TRBV4-1|TRBJ2-1|NA|NA
CASSHPLSTNEQFF
TGCGCCAGCAGCCATCCCCTCTCGACTAATGAGCAGTTCTTC
>TRBV18|TRBJ2-3|NA|NA
CASSPRADTQYF
TGTGCCAGCTCACCACGAGCAGATACGCAGTATTTT
>TRBV6-6|TRBJ2-1|NA|NA
CASRQSISTYNEQFF
TGTGCCAGCAGACAGTCCATAAGCACCTACAATGAGCAGTTCTTC
>TRBV11-2|TRBJ2-5|TRBD2|NA
CASSPAGTILWETQYF
TGTGCCAGCAGCCCCGCCGGGACTATCCTGTGGGAGACCCAGTACTTC
>TRBV7-3|TRBJ2-2|NA|few
CASSPRSRSGELFF
TGTGCCAGCAGCCCCCGATCTAGGTCCGGGGAGCTGTTTTTT
>TRBV7-9|TRBJ1-1|NA|NA
CASSLTGDPTEAFF
TGTGCCAGCAGCTTAACTGGGGATCCCACTGAAGCTTTCTTT
>TRBV7-9|TRBJ1-5|NA|many
CASSQEGDPKSQHF
TGTGCCAGCAGCCAAGAGGGGGACCCTAAGTCCCAGCATTTT
>TRBV6-6|TRBJ2-2|TRBD1|NA
CASSIQGDTGELFF
TGTGCCAGCAGTATCCAGGGGGACACCGGGGAGCTGTTTTTT
>TRBV14|TRBJ2-2|NA|NA
CASSPRRGLPGELFF
TGTGCCAGCAGCCCCCGGAGGGGGCTACCCGGGGAGCTGTTTTTT
>TRBV11-2|TRBJ2-7|NA|few
CASSREAGPSYEQYF
TGTGCCAGCAGCCGCGAGGCAGGGCCGTCCTACGAGCAGTACTTC
>TRBV5-6|TRBJ1-2|NA|NA
CASSLDAFNYGYTF
TGTGCCAGCAGCTTGGACGCGTTTAACTATGGCTACACCTTC
>TRBV5-4|TRBJ2-7|TRBD1|NA
CASSQGQEYEQYF
TGTGCCAGCAGTCAAGGACAGGAGTACGAGCAGTACTTC
>TRBV5-6|TRBJ2-6|NA|NA
CASSVYGRTPSGANVLTF
TGTGCCAGCAGCGTCTATGGACGGACCCCCTCTGGGGCCAACGTCCTGACTTTC
>TRBV11-2|TRBJ2-7|NA|NA
CASSGGPANYEQYF
TGTGCCAGCAGCGGGGGGCCCGCTAACTACGAGCAGTACTTC
>TRBV7-2|TRBJ2-7|NA|once
CASSLYSVDSYEQYF
TGTGCCAGCAGCTTATATAGTGTGGACAGCTACGAGCAGTACTTC
>TRBV6-5|TRBJ2-4|NA|NA
CASPWRTPNIQYF
TGTGCCAGCCCCTGGAGGACCCCAAACATTCAGTACTTC
>TRBV10-1|TRBJ1-1|TRBD1|NA
CASSQQGMGTEAFF
TGCGCCAGCAGTCAACAGGGGATGGGCACTGAAGCTTTCTTT
>TRBV7-9|TRBJ2-3|TRBD2|NA
CASSPVALAGGLADTQYF
TGTGCCAGCAGCCCGGTTGCGCTAGCGGGGGGGCTTGCAGATACGCAGTATTTT
>TRBV14|TRBJ2-5|NA|once
CASSQDLRETQYF
TGTGCCAGCAGCCAAGATCTACGAGAGACCCAGTACTTC
>TRBV30|TRBJ2-3|TRBD1|NA
CAWSLGTGTGAADTQYF
TGTGCCTGGAGCTTAGGGACCGGGACAGGGGCGGCAGATACGCAGTATTTT
>TRBV7-9|TRBJ2-2|TRBD2|NA
CASTSGTSGLTGELFF
TGTGCCAGCACGTCCGGGACTAGCGGACTTACCGGGGAGCTGTTTTTT
>TRBV6-6|TRBJ2-2|TRBD1|NA
CASIPGTGDNTGELFF
TGTGCCAGCATCCCCGGGACAGGGGACAACACCGGGGAGCTGTTTTTT
>TRBV4-3|TRBJ2-1|NA|NA
CASSQEGSSYNEQFF
TGCGCCAGCAGCCAAGAGGGGAGCTCCTACAATGAGCAGTTCTTC
>TRBV6-5|TRBJ1-6|NA|NA
CASSYGQPNSPLHF
TGTGCCAGCAGTTACGGGCAGCCAAATTCACCCCTCCACTTT
>TRBV2|TRBJ2-5|TRBD1|NA
CASRGTGGRETQYF
TGTGCCAGCAGAGGGACAGGGGGACGAGAGACCCAGTACTTC
>TRBV18|TRBJ2-7|NA|NA
CASSPTRANALQYF
TGTGCCAGCTCACCAACTCGGGCTAACGCCTTGCAGTACTTC
>TRBV9|TRBJ2-2|NA|few
CASSVTPANTGELFF
TGTGCCAGCAGCGTGACGCCGGCGAACACCGGGGAGCTGTTTTTT
>TRBV7-8|TRBJ2-3|NA|NA
CASSLGGTDTQYF
TGTGCCAGCAGCTTAGGCGGGACAGATACGCAGTATTTT
>TRBV7-2|TRBJ2-1|NA|NA
CASNKGGVEQFF
TGTGCCAGCAACAAAGGGGGGGTTGAGCAGTTCTTC
>TRBV9|TRBJ2-2|TRBD2|NA
CASSVVLAVGTGELFF
TGTGCCAGCAGCGTAGTACTAGCGGTAGGCACCGGGGAGCTGTTTTTT
>TRBV11-2|TRBJ2-6|NA|NA
CASSTPRSGANVLTF
TGTGCCAGCAGCACTCCCCGGTCTGGGGCCAACGTCCTGACTTTC
>TRBV28|TRBJ2-7|NA|once
CASIPTQSSYEQYF
TGTGCCAGCATCCCTACACAGTCTTCCTACGAGCAGTACTTC
>TRBV7-3|TRBJ2-7|TRBD1|NA
CASSFDRGRMYF
TGTGCCAGCAGCTTCGACAGGGGGCGTATGTACTTC
>TRBV2|TRBJ2-2|NA|NA
CASSANWNTGELFF
TGTGCCAGCAGTGCAAACTGGAACACCGGGGAGCTGTTTTTT
>TRBV2|TRBJ1-6|TRBD1|few
CASRGDSLPLHF
TGTGCCAGCAGGGGGGACAGTCTGCCCCTCCACTTT